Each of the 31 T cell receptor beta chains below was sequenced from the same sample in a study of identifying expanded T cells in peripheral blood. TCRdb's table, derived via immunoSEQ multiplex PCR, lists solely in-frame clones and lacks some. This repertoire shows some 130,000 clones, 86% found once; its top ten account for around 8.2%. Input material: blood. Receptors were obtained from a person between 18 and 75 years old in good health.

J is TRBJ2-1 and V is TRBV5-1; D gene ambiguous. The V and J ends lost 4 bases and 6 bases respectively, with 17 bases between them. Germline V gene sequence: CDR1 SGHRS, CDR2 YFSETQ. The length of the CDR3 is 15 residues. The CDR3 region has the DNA TGCGCCAGCAGCACCTACTCCATATCGGGCAATGAGCAGTTCTTC. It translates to CASSTYSISGNEQFF.

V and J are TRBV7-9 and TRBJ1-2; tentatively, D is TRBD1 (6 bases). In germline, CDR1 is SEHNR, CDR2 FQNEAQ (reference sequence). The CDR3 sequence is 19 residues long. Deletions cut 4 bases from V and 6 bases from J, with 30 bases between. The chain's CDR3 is CASSSLGPRGGTGRDGYTF. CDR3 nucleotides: TGTGCCAGCAGCTCCCTTGGCCCTAGGGGGGGCACAGGGAGAGATGGCTACACCTTC.

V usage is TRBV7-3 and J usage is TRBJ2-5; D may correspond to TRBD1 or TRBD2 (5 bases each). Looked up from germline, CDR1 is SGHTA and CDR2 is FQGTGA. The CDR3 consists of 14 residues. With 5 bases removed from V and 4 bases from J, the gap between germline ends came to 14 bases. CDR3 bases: TGTGCCAGCAGCCTCACTGAGGGGCTAGAGACCCAGTACTTC. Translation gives CASSLTEGLETQYF. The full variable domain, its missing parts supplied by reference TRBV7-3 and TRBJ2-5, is GAGVSQTPSNKVTEKGKYVELRCDPISGHTALYWYRQSLGQGPEFLIYFQGTGAADDSGLPNDRFFAVRPEGSVSTLKIQRTERGDSAVYLCASSLTEGLETQYFGPGTRLLVL.

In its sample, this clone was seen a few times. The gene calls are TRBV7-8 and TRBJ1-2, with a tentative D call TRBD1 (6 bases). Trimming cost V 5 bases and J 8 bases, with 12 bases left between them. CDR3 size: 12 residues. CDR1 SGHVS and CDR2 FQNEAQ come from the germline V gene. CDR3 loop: CASSPQGDGYTF. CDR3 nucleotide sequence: TGTGCCAGCAGCCCACAGGGAGACGGCTACACCTTC.

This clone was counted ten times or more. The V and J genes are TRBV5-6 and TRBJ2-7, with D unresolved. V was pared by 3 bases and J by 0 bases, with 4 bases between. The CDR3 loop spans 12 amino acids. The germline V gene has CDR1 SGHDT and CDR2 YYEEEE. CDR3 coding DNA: TGTGCCAGCAGCTGGGACTCCTACGAGCAGTACTTC. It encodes CASSWDSYEQYF.

The chain's CDR3 is CASSFRGRDTEAFF. As DNA, the CDR3 is TGTGCCAGTAGTTTTCGTGGACGGGACACTGAAGCTTTCTTT. The chain carries TRBV19 and TRBJ1-1, with D hard to call. The CDR3 loop spans 14 amino acids. V was trimmed by 5 bases and J by 3 bases, leaving 13 bases between them. Germline V gives CDR1 LNHDA, CDR2 SQIVND (reference sequence).

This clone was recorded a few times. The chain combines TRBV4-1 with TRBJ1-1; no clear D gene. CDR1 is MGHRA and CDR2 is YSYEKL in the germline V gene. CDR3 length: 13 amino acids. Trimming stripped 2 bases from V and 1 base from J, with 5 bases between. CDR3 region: CASSQRWNTEAFF. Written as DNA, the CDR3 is TGCGCCAGCAGCCAACGGTGGAACACTGAAGCTTTCTTT.

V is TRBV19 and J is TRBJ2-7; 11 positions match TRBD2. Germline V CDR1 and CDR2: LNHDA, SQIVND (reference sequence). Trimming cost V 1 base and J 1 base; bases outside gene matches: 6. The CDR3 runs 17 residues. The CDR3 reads CASSIARLAGYSYEQYF. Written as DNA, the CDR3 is TGTGCCAGTAGTATAGCTCGACTAGCGGGGTATTCCTACGAGCAGTACTTC. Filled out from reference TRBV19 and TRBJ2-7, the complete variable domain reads DGGITQSPKYLFRKEGQNVTLSCEQNLNHDAMYWYRQDPGQGLRLIYYSQIVNDFQKGDIAEGYSVSREKKESFPLTVTSAQKNPTAFYLCASSIARLAGYSYEQYFGPGTRLTVT.

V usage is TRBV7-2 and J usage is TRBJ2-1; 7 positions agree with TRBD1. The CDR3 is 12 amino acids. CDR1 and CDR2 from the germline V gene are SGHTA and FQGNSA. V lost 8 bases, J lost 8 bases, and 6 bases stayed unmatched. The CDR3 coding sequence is TGTGCCAGCGGAGACAGGGCATATGAGCAGTTCTTC. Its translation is CASGDRAYEQFF.

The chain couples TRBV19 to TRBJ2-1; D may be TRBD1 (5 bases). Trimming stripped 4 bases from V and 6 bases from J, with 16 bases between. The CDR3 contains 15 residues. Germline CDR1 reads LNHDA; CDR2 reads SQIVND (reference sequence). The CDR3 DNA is TGTGCCAGTAGTAAAATGGCAGGGTTCGGCAATGAGCAGTTCTTC. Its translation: CASSKMAGFGNEQFF. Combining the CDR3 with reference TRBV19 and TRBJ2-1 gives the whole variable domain DGGITQSPKYLFRKEGQNVTLSCEQNLNHDAMYWYRQDPGQGLRLIYYSQIVNDFQKGDIAEGYSVSREKKESFPLTVTSAQKNPTAFYLCASSKMAGFGNEQFFGPGTRLTVL.

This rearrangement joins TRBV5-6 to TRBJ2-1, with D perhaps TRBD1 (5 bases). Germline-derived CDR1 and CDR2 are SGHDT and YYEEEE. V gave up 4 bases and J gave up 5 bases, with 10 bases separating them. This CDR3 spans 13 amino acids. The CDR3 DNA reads TGTGCCAGCAGCAGATCGACAGACAATGAGCAGTTCTTC. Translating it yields CASSRSTDNEQFF.

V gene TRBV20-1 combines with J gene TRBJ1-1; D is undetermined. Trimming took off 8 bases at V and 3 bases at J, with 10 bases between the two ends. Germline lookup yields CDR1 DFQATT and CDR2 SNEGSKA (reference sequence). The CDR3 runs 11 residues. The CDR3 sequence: CSPSGDTEAFF. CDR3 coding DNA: TGCAGTCCGAGTGGGGACACTGAAGCTTTCTTT.

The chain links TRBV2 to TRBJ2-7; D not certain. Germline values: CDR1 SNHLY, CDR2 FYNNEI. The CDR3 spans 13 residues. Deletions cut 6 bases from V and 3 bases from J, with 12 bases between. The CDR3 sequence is CASRTEYDYEQYF. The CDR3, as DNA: TGTGCCAGCAGGACGGAATATGACTACGAGCAGTACTTC.

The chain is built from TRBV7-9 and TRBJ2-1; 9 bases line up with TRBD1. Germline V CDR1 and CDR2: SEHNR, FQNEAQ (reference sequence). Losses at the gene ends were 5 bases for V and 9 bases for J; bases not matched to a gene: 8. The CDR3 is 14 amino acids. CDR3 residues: CASSQGQGRGEQFF. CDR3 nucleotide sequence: TGTGCCAGCAGCCAAGGACAGGGGAGGGGTGAGCAGTTCTTC.

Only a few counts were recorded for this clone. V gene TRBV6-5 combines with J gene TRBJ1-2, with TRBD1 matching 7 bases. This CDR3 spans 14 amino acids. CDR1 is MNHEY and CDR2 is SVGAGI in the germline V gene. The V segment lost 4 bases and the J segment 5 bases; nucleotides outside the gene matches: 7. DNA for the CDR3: TGTGCCAGCAGTTCGAGGACAGGCGATTATGGCTACACCTTC. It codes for CASSSRTGDYGYTF.

The CDR3 DNA reads TGTGCCAGCAGCCAAGATCTGGAATACGAGCAGTACTTC. Translation: CASSQDLEYEQYF. The rearrangement links TRBV4-2 to TRBJ2-7, with D uncertain. V dropped 0 bases and J dropped 4 bases, with 7 bases sitting between them. The length of the CDR3 is 13 residues. Germline V gives CDR1 LGHNA, CDR2 YNFKEQ.

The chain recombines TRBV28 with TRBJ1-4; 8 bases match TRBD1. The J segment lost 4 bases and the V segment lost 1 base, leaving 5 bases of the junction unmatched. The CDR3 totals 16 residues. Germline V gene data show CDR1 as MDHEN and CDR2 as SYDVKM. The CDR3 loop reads CASSLLTGADNEKLFF. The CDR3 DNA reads TGTGCCAGCAGTTTATTGACAGGGGCCGATAATGAAAAACTGTTTTTT.

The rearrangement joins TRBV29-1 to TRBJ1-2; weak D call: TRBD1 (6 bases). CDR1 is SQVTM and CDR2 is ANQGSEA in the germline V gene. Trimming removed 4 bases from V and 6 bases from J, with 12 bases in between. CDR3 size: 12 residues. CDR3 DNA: TGCAGCGTTGGTCCGGGGGCAGATGGCTACACCTTC. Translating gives CSVGPGADGYTF.

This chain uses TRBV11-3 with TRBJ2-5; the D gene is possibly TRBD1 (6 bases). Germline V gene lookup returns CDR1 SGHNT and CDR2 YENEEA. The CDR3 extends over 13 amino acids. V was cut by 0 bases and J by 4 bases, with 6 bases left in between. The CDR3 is CASSLEQGETQYF. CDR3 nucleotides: TGTGCCAGCAGCTTAGAACAGGGAGAGACCCAGTACTTC.

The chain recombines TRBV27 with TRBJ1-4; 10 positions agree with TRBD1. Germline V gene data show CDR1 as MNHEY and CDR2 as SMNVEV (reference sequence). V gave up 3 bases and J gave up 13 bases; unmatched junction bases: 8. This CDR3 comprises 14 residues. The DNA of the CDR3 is TGTGCCAGCAGTTTGCGACAGGGGGCGCGGGGACTGTTTTTT. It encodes CASSLRQGARGLFF.

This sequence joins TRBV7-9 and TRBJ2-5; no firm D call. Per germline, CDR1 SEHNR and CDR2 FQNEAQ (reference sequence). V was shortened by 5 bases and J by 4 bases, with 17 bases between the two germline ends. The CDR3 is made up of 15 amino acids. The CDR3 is CASSPRRAGAETQYF. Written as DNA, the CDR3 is TGTGCCAGCAGCCCGCGTCGTGCAGGCGCAGAGACCCAGTACTTC.

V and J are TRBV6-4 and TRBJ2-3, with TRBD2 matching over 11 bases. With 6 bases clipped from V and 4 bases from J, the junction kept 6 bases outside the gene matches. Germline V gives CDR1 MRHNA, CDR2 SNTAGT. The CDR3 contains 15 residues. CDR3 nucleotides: TGTGCCAGCAGCTTAGCGGGGGGGCCACCAGATACGCAGTATTTT. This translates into CASSLAGGPPDTQYF.

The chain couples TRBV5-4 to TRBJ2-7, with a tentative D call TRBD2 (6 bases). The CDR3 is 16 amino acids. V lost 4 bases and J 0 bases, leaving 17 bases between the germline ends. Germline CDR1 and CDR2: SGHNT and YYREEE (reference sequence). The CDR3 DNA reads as TGTGCCAGCAGCACGGGACTTCCCCAATCCTCCTACGAGCAGTACTTC. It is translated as CASSTGLPQSSYEQYF.

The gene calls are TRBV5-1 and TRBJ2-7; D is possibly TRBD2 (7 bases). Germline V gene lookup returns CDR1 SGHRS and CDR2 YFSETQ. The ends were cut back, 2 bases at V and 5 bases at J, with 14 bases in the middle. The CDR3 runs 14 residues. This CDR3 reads CASSFGGQAHEQYF. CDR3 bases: TGCGCCAGCAGCTTCGGGGGGCAAGCTCACGAGCAGTACTTC.

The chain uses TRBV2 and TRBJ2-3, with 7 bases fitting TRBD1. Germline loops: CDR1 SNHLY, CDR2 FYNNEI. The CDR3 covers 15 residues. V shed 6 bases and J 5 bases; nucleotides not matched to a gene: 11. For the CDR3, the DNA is TGTGCCAGCAGCAAACAGGGGCTGCCGCAAGATACGCAGTATTTT. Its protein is CASSKQGLPQDTQYF.

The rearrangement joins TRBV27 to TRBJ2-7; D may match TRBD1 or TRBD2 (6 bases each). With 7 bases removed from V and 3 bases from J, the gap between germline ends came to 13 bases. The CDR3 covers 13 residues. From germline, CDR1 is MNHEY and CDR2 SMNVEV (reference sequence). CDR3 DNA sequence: TGTGCCAGCATAGGGGGGCAAAGCTACGAGCAGTACTTC. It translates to CASIGGQSYEQYF.

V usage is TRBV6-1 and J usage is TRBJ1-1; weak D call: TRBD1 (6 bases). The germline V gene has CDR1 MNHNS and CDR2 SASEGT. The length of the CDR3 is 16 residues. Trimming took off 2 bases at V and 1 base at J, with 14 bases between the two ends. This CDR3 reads CASSERGGGQNTEAFF. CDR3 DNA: TGTGCCAGCAGTGAAAGAGGAGGGGGTCAGAACACTGAAGCTTTCTTT.

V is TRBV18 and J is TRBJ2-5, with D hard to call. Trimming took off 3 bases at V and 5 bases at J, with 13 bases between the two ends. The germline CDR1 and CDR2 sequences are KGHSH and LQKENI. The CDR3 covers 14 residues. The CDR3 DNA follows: TGTGCCAGCTCACCGGAAGACATTGGGGAGACCCAGTACTTC. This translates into CASSPEDIGETQYF.

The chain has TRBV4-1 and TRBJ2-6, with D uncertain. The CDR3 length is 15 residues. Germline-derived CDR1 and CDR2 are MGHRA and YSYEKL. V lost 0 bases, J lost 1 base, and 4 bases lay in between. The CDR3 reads CASSQDWSGANVLTF. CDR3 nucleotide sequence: TGCGCCAGCAGCCAAGATTGGTCTGGGGCCAACGTCCTGACTTTC.

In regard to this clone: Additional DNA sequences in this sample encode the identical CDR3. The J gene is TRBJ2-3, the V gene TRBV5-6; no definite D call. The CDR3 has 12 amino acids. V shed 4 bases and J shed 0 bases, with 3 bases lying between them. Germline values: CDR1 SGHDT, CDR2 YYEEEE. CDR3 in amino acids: CASSPSTDTQYF. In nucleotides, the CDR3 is TGTGCCAGCAGCCCCAGCACAGATACGCAGTATTTT.

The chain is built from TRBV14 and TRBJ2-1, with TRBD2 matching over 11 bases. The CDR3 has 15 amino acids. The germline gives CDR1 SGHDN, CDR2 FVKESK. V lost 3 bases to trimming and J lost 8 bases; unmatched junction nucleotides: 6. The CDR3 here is CASSQLTSGTDEQFF. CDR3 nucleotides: TGTGCCAGCAGCCAGCTGACTAGCGGGACGGATGAGCAGTTCTTC.